These 14 T cell receptor beta chains came from one sample sequenced in a study of patients and donors after allogeneic stem cell transplantation (dated by TCRdb to 2018 to 2020). Libraries were constructed by RT-PCR. Instrument on record: NextSeq 550. Starting from the raw public reads, TCRdb applied fastp trimming at Q25, assembled clones with MiXCR and retained in-frame beta chains. Each entry merges the rows of one CDR3 protein and shows their most common DNA and genes. The sample yields 920,000 or so distinct CDR3 sequences; under 20% were counted once. 5% to 6.5% of the sample rests with the top ten. Sequenced material: blood, either unsorted or a sorted T cell fraction (not recorded which). The origin of the receptors is a human donor who was either an allogeneic HSCT recipient or a stem cell or donor lymphocyte infusion donor (not recorded which). It is not recorded whose cells these are; they may come from a transplant donor.

This clonotype has only a few counts. The gene calls are TRBV4-1 and TRBJ2-3; TRBD2 is a possible D gene (6 bases). The germline gives CDR1 MGHRA, CDR2 YSYEKL. V was clipped by 4 bases and J by 2 bases, with 19 bases between them. The CDR3 loop spans 17 amino acids. CDR3 bases: TGCGCCAGCAGCCGGGGGGAAGGGACGCTTATCACAGATACGCAGTATTTT. This codes for CASSRGEGTLITDTQYF.

The table lists this clonotype with a few counts. The chain has TRBV20-1 and TRBJ2-3; D perhaps matches TRBD2 (6 bases). V lost 0 bases and J lost 4, with 14 bases in between. Germline CDR1 reads DFQATT; CDR2 reads SNEGSKA (reference sequence). This CDR3 has 15 amino acids. The DNA of the CDR3 is TGCAGTGCTAGAGATTGGGCTAGCGCGGCAGATACGCAGTATTTT. This sequence encodes CSARDWASAADTQYF.

This clonotype was seen more than once but under ten times. The chain employs TRBV5-1 and TRBJ2-1; a possible D gene is TRBD2 (6 bases). This CDR3 contains 16 residues. Trimming removed 0 bases at V and 7 bases at J, with 17 bases between. Germline-derived CDR1 and CDR2 are SGHRS and YFSETQ. The CDR3 nucleotides read TGCGCCAGCAGCTTGGTTCACGGGAGTCTAAAAAATGAGCAGTTCTTC. Amino acid sequence: CASSLVHGSLKNEQFF.

The chain recombines TRBV3-1 with TRBJ2-7, with unresolved D. This CDR3 has 14 residues. Trimming removed 2 bases from V and 1 base from J, with 9 bases in between. CDR1 is LGHDT, CDR2 YNNKEL, per germline (reference sequence). The CDR3 DNA follows: TGTGCCAGCAGCCAATACACCAGATCCTACGAGCAGTACTTC. As protein: CASSQYTRSYEQYF.

The rearrangement links TRBV2 to TRBJ1-4; no reliable D call. Trimming removed 7 bases at V and 5 bases at J, with 20 bases between. This CDR3 has 16 amino acids. The germline V gene encodes CDR1 SNHLY and CDR2 FYNNEI. The CDR3 DNA is TGTGCCAGCACCGAAAGAGGACGCGGTGGAAATGAAAAACTGTTTTTT. This sequence encodes CASTERGRGGNEKLFF.

In its sample, this clonotype was seen many times. The J gene is TRBJ2-7, the V gene TRBV9; D unclear. Trimming pared 0 bases from V and 6 bases from J, leaving 16 bases between. This CDR3 is 15 amino acids long. From germline, CDR1 is SGDLS and CDR2 YYNGEE. The CDR3, as DNA: TGTGCCAGCAGCGTAGGTGAGACGGGCCTAGGCGAGCAGTACTTC. Translation: CASSVGETGLGEQYF.

CDR3 protein: CAVKTAGAGNTGELFF. In nucleotides, the CDR3 is TGTGCCGTAAAAACGGCGGGGGCCGGTAACACCGGGGAGCTGTTTTTT. The chain joins TRBV30 to TRBJ2-2; a weak D match, TRBD2 (7 bases). The CDR3 consists of 16 residues. With 8 bases removed from V and 2 bases from J, the gap between germline ends came to 21 bases. The germline V gene has CDR1 GTSNPN and CDR2 SVGIG (reference sequence).

Ten or more counts support this clonotype. The chain employs TRBV29-1 and TRBJ2-3; D might be TRBD1 (5 bases). CDR1 SQVTM and CDR2 ANQGSEA come from the germline V gene. This CDR3 region has 12 residues. V was clipped by 4 bases and J by 2 bases, with 7 bases between them. The CDR3 protein is CSVGQTTDTQYF. In DNA form, the CDR3 reads TGCAGCGTTGGACAGACCACAGATACGCAGTATTTT.

The table lists this clonotype with a few counts. This chain links TRBV5-1 with TRBJ2-1; 7 bases line up with TRBD2. Germline V gene data show CDR1 as SGHRS and CDR2 as YFSETQ. J was trimmed by 5 bases and V by 4 bases; bases with no gene match: 9. The CDR3 totals 15 residues. CDR3 sequence: CASSRRSSGNNEQFF. CDR3 DNA: TGCGCCAGCAGCCGGAGGTCTAGCGGAAACAATGAGCAGTTCTTC.

V usage is TRBV11-3 and J usage is TRBJ1-2; D is unclear. Germline V gene lookup returns CDR1 SGHNT and CDR2 YENEEA. Trimming stripped 0 bases from V and 4 bases from J, with 9 bases between. The CDR3 extends over 14 amino acids. In DNA, the CDR3 is TGTGCCAGCAGCTTAGAGCCCAACTCCTATGGCTACACCTTC. Translating it yields CASSLEPNSYGYTF. Full variable domain (remainder filled in from reference TRBV11-3 and TRBJ1-2): EAGVVQSPRYKIIEKKQPVAFWCNPISGHNTLYWYLQNLGQGPELLIRYENEEAVDDSQLPKDRFSAERLKGVDSTLKIQPAELGDSAVYLCASSLEPNSYGYTFGSGTRLTVV.

This clonotype appeared many times. This chain connects TRBV12-3 or TRBV12-4 to TRBJ1-1; no clear D. The CDR3 totals 13 residues. V lost 6 bases to trimming and J lost 4 bases, with 12 bases between them. CDR3 in DNA: TGTGCCAGCAGCCGCGAGAGGGTCACTGAAGCTTTCTTT. Its protein is CASSRERVTEAFF.

This clonotype has ten or more counts. The chain carries TRBV29-1 and TRBJ2-3; 7 bases fit TRBD2. The junction had 5 bases not matched to a gene; V was cut back by 6 bases and J by 2 bases. In germline, CDR1 is SQVTM, CDR2 ANQGSEA. This CDR3 region has 13 residues. This chain's CDR3 is CSVSRGDTDTQYF. Here the CDR3 DNA reads TGCAGCGTGTCCCGGGGGGACACAGATACGCAGTATTTT.

The table lists this clonotype with a few counts. The chain combines TRBV20-1 with TRBJ2-1; D call uncertain. This CDR3 spans 14 amino acids. The germline CDR1 and CDR2 sequences are DFQATT and SNEGSKA (reference sequence). The V gene lost 6 bases and the J gene lost 6 bases, with 18 bases spanning the gap. The DNA of the CDR3 is TGCAGTGCCCGAACAGTGGATCGGGCCAATGAGCAGTTCTTC. It encodes CSARTVDRANEQFF.

This clonotype has more than one count but fewer than ten. The rearrangement links TRBV7-9 to TRBJ1-5; TRBD1 matches 7 bases. CDR3 length: 14 residues. The germline V gene has CDR1 SEHNR and CDR2 FQNEAQ (reference sequence). Germline trimming cut 6 bases from V and 4 bases from J; bases unmatched to any gene: 6. As DNA, the CDR3 is TGTGCCAGCAGTTGGGACAGCCAGAATCAGCCCCAGCATTTT. It translates to CASSWDSQNQPQHF.